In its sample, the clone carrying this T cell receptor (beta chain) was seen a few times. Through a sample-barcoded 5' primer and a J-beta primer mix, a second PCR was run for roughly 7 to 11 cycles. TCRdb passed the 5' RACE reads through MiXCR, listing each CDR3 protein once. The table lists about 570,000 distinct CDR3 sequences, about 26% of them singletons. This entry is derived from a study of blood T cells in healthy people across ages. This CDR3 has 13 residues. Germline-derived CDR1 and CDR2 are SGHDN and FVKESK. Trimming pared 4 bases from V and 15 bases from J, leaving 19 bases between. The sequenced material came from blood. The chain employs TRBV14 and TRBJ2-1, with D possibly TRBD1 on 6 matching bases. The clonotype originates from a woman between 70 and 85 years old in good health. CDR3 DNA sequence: TGTGCCAGCAGCCGAGGTCTGGGGGCCGGATCGTTCTTC. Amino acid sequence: CASSRGLGAGSFF.